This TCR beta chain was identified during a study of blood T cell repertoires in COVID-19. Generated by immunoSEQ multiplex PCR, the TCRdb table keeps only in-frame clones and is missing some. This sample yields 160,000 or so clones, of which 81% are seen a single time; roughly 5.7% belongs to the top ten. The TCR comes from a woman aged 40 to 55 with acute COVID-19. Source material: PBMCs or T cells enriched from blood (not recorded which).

The CDR3, as DNA: TGCGCCAGCAGCCAACCCCTCGCTAGCCCCCGTGGGATGTACGAGCAGTACTTC. This translates into CASSQPLASPRGMYEQYF. V and J are TRBV4-1 and TRBJ2-7; D is perhaps TRBD2 (5 bases). Germline V gene lookup returns CDR1 MGHRA and CDR2 YSYEKL. The CDR3 runs to 18 residues. V gave up 2 bases and J gave up 4 bases, with 24 bases separating them.